The rows below give T cell receptor beta chains drawn from one sample of a study of regulatory T cells in long-lasting Graves disease. TCRdb recomputed calls from the multiplex PCR reads with MiXCR, one row per CDR3 protein. The profile shows under 450,000 distinct CDR3 sequences, 10% to 15% of them singletons. These records were also assigned to another study, of T cells in Graves' hyperthyroidism and ophthalmopathy.

Source: peripheral blood mononuclear cells (PBMCs), taken at new diagnosis, from a patient treated with antithyroid drugs. These TCRs come from a woman aged 18 to 35 with Graves disease. Each CDR3 is given with its conserved first and last residue. The D gene is left open where the match is weak. Size is stated for part of the rows, as once, few or many counts, or as a class when the clone is expanded.

13 TRBJ2-5 TRBV6-9 many - TGTGCCAGCAGTTATAGGTGGGAAGAGACCCAGTACTTC CASSYRWEETQYF
13 TRBJ1-3 TRBV6-1 many TRBD1 TGTGCCGGGAAACAGGGGGCCGAAAACACCATATATTTT CAGKQGAENTIYF
12 TRBJ2-7 TRBV13 many - TGTGCCAGCAGCTTCCTGAGGGGCGAGCAGTACTTC CASSFLRGEQYF
14 TRBJ2-2 TRBV9 many TRBD2 TGTGCCAGCACTATTAGCGGGAGCGGCGGGGAGCTGTTTTTT CASTISGSGGELFF
17 TRBJ2-1 TRBV3-1 few TRBD2 TGTGCCAGCAGCCGACTAGCGGGAGGTTTTTCCCTCAATGAGCAGTTCTTC CASSRLAGGFSLNEQFF
18 TRBJ2-1 TRBV5-6 many TRBD2 TGTGCCAGCAGCTTGACTAGCGGGACCACAAGCTCCTACAATGAGCAGTTCTTC CASSLTSGTTSSYNEQFF
15 TRBJ1-1 TRBV5-1 - TRBD1 TGCGCCAGCAGCTTGGTCCAGGGGGTGAACACTGAAGCTTTCTTT CASSLVQGVNTEAFF
15 TRBJ2-3 TRBV28 many TRBD2 TGTGCCAGCAGTCCCGGGACTAGAGGCTGGGATACGCAGTATTTT CASSPGTRGWDTQYF
16 TRBJ2-7 TRBV7-2 many TRBD2 TGTGCCAGCAGCTCCTGGACTAGCGGCAACTCCTACGAGCAGTACTTC CASSSWTSGNSYEQYF
14 TRBJ2-1 TRBV12-3/TRBV12-4 once - TGTGCCAGCAGTTTCGGTGGGGGATCGGATGAGCAGTTCTTC CASSFGGGSDEQFF
18 TRBJ2-2 TRBV12-5 - TRBD2 TGTGCTAGTGGTTTTCTACTAGCGGGATCACGGAACACCGGGGAGCTGTTTTTT CASGFLLAGSRNTGELFF
15 TRBJ1-2 TRBV7-2 many TRBD1 TGTGCCAGCAGCCCTCAGACCGGGACAGGATATGGCTACACCTTC CASSPQTGTGYGYTF
14 TRBJ2-7 TRBV7-2 many TRBD2 TGTGCCAGCAGCTTCAACAGCGGGACCTACGAGCAGTACTTC CASSFNSGTYEQYF
15 TRBJ1-5 TRBV28 many TRBD1 TGTGCCAGCAGCCGGAAACAGGGGCGCAATCAGCCCCAGCATTTT CASSRKQGRNQPQHF
18 TRBJ2-3 TRBV29-1 many TRBD1 TGCAGCGTTAGGGGACAGGGTATTTCATGGCTCGCCACAGATACGCAGTATTTT CSVRGQGISWLATDTQYF
15 TRBJ2-7 TRBV7-9 - TRBD1 TGTGCCAGCAGCCTAGACAGGGGCCCTATTGGATGGCAGTACTTC CASSLDRGPIGWQYF
15 TRBJ2-3 TRBV10-3 - TRBD2 TGTGCCATCAGACGGACTAGCGGACTCAAAGATACGCAGTATTTT CAIRRTSGLKDTQYF
16 TRBJ2-6 TRBV7-3 many - TGTGCCAGCAGTTTGGAGGGAGGCTCTGGGGCCAACGTCCTGACTTTC CASSLEGGSGANVLTF
16 TRBJ2-1 TRBV20-1 many TRBD2 TGCAGTGCTGCCGGGACTAGCGGGACATCCTACAATGAGCAGTTCTTC CSAAGTSGTSYNEQFF
14 TRBJ2-4 TRBV18 many TRBD1 TGTGCCAGCTCACCACTCGGGACAGGCAACATTCAGTACTTC CASSPLGTGNIQYF
17 TRBJ2-1 TRBV2 many TRBD2 TGTGCCAGCCCTCTTAGCGGGGGGGACCCCTTCTACAATGAGCAGTTCTTC CASPLSGGDPFYNEQFF
13 TRBJ2-5 TRBV2 many - TGTGCCACCGAGGTCGGCAACCAAGAGACCCAGTACTTC CATEVGNQETQYF
16 TRBJ1-5 TRBV7-8 many - TGTGCCAGCAGCCCGAGACGGGACCCGGGGTATCAGCCCCAGCATTTT CASSPRRDPGYQPQHF
14 TRBJ1-4 TRBV28 many - TGTGCCAGCAGTTTATCAGGGGCAAATGAAAAACTGTTTTTT CASSLSGANEKLFF
16 TRBJ2-2 TRBV24-1 many - TGTGCCACCAGTGATCCCGGGGCAGCGAACACCGGGGAGCTGTTTTTT CATSDPGAANTGELFF
14 TRBJ1-1 TRBV20-1 many - TGCAGTGCTAGTTTTTTGCAGGGCAACACTGAAGCTTTCTTT CSASFLQGNTEAFF
15 TRBJ2-6 TRBV6-1 many - TGTGCCAGCAGTGAAAGATCCTCCGGGGCCAACGTCCTGACTTTC CASSERSSGANVLTF
14 TRBJ1-5 TRBV20-1 few TRBD1 TGCAGTGCTTTTAACAGGGGCGGGAATCAGCCCCAGCATTTT CSAFNRGGNQPQHF